These 13 T cell receptor beta chains came from one sample sequenced in a study of T cells after yellow fever vaccination. TCRdb redid the calling of the 5' RACE reads with MiXCR, one entry per CDR3 protein. The sample records some 600,000 distinct CDR3 sequences, around an eighth being singletons. The sequenced sample was PBMCs, obtained on the day of the yellow fever booster vaccination. The receptors derive from a young man who received the YFV17D yellow fever vaccine.

The rearrangement uses TRBV5-6 and TRBJ2-3; possibly TRBD2 for D (5 bases). The V gene lost 0 bases and the J gene lost 5 bases, with 10 bases spanning the gap. This CDR3 has 14 amino acids. From germline, CDR1 is SGHDT and CDR2 YYEEEE. CDR3 protein: CASSLAPAGDTQYF. For the CDR3, the DNA is TGTGCCAGCAGCTTGGCTCCTGCGGGAGATACGCAGTATTTT.

The gene calls are TRBV7-9 and TRBJ2-1, with D perhaps TRBD1 (6 bases). CDR3 length equals 15 residues. CDR1 and CDR2 from the germline V gene are SEHNR and FQNEAQ (reference sequence). V lost 3 bases and J 3 bases, leaving 12 bases between the germline ends. The chain's CDR3 is CASSFGTPLYNEQFF. CDR3 in DNA: TGTGCCAGCAGCTTTGGGACACCCCTCTACAATGAGCAGTTCTTC. Drawing the rest from reference TRBV7-9 and TRBJ2-1, the complete variable domain is DTGVSQNPRHKITKRGQNVTFRCDPISEHNRLYWYRQTLGQGPEFLTYFQNEAQLEKSRLLSDRFSAERPKGSFSTLEIQRTEQGDSAMYLCASSFGTPLYNEQFFGPGTRLTVL.

The J gene is TRBJ2-2, the V gene TRBV5-1; D unclear. The CDR3 is 15 residues long. Germline-derived CDR1 and CDR2 are SGHRS and YFSETQ. V was pared by 4 bases and J by 2 bases, with 12 bases between. CDR3 sequence reads: CASSAAQRNTGELFF. CDR3 in DNA: TGCGCCAGCAGCGCGGCACAGCGTAACACCGGGGAGCTGTTTTTT.

This clonotype was detected only a few times. The chain employs TRBV10-3 and TRBJ2-5; D possibly corresponds to TRBD1 (6 bases). V lost 10 bases and J 5 bases, leaving 17 bases between the germline ends. The CDR3 has 13 residues. Germline CDR1 is ENHRY and CDR2 is SYGVKD. The CDR3 sequence is CATRVGARETQYF. The CDR3 nucleotides are TGTGCCACCCGGGTGGGGGCAAGGGAGACCCAGTACTTC.

This clonotype was detected a few times. The chain has TRBV10-3 and TRBJ1-1; D is perhaps TRBD1 (6 bases). CDR1 and CDR2 (germline): ENHRY, SYGVKD. Trimming removed 2 bases from V and 3 bases from J, with 10 bases in between. CDR3 length: 14 amino acids. This chain's CDR3 is CAISETGTYTEAFF. DNA for the CDR3: TGTGCCATCAGTGAGACCGGGACATACACTGAAGCTTTCTTT.

Note on this clonotype: A much larger clone differs by one base, so this may be a read error. J is TRBJ1-3 and V is TRBV10-3, with a weak D call TRBD1 (6 bases). This CDR3 is built from 15 residues. Germline V gene sequence: CDR1 ENHRY, CDR2 SYGVKD. V lost 4 bases to trimming and J lost 3 bases, with 13 bases between them. DNA for the CDR3: TGTGCCATCAGTGGGACCGGGACAAATGGAAACACCATATATTTT. This encodes CAISGTGTNGNTIYF.

This clonotype was seen just once. The rearrangement joins TRBV5-4 to TRBJ2-5; the D is unclear. The germline gives CDR1 SGHNT, CDR2 YYREEE (reference sequence). CDR3 length equals 14 residues. With 0 bases removed from V and 5 bases from J, the gap between germline ends came to 11 bases. The CDR3 loop reads CASSLALRPETQYF. CDR3 nucleotide sequence: TGTGCCAGCAGCTTGGCCTTACGACCCGAGACCCAGTACTTC.

This clonotype was observed a handful of times. V usage is TRBV27 and J usage is TRBJ2-7, with no clear D. In germline, CDR1 is MNHEY, CDR2 SMNVEV (reference sequence). The CDR3 contains 14 residues. The V end was cut by 3 bases, the J end by 4 bases, with 13 bases between. CDR3 region: CASSFLGDKYEQYF. The CDR3 region has the DNA TGTGCCAGCAGTTTTCTAGGAGATAAATACGAGCAGTACTTC.

There are a few counts of this clonotype. This chain joins TRBV20-1 and TRBJ2-1, with D possibly being TRBD2 (6 bases). The CDR3 runs 14 residues. Trimming removed 5 bases from V and 4 bases from J, with 15 bases in between. The germline CDR1 and CDR2 sequences are DFQATT and SNEGSKA (reference sequence). The CDR3 reads CSAPAGKGYNEQFF. The CDR3 DNA follows: TGCAGTGCTCCAGCGGGCAAGGGTTACAATGAGCAGTTCTTC.

This clonotype was counted a few times. The gene calls are TRBV29-1 and TRBJ2-7; D is uncertain. V gave up 7 bases and J gave up 3 bases, with 13 bases separating them. This CDR3 is 12 amino acids long. Germline CDR1 is SQVTM and CDR2 is ANQGSEA. The CDR3 sequence is CSAGAGYYEQYF. CDR3 nucleotide sequence: TGCAGCGCGGGCGCCGGATACTACGAGCAGTACTTC.

The table lists this clonotype with a few counts. Compared with germline, one end of the junction differs, possibly owing to a read error. J is TRBJ2-2 and V is TRBV20-1; tentative D call: TRBD1 (5 bases). The CDR3 sequence is 13 residues long. Germline V gene lookup returns CDR1 DFQATT and CDR2 SNEGSKA (reference sequence). The chain's CDR3 is CSARGHVTGELFF. The CDR3, as DNA: TGCAGTGCCAGAGGACACGTCACCGGGGAGCTGTTTTTT.

This clonotype was recorded at least ten times. The chain joins TRBV7-9 to TRBJ1-1; D is possibly TRBD1 (5 bases). The CDR3 consists of 14 residues. Germline assignment: CDR1 SEHNR and CDR2 FQNEAQ (reference sequence). V dropped 5 bases and J dropped 1 base, with 11 bases sitting between them. The CDR3 loop reads CASSPQRGNTEAFF. In DNA form, the CDR3 reads TGTGCCAGCAGCCCGCAAAGGGGGAACACTGAAGCTTTCTTT.

This clonotype showed up just a few times. One end of the junction fails to match germline, which may point to a read error. This chain connects TRBV20-1 to TRBJ2-7, with a possible D match to TRBD2 (6 bases). The CDR3 has 15 amino acids. CDR1 DFQATT and CDR2 SNEGSKA come from the germline V gene (reference sequence). The chain's CDR3 is CSARASAHEDYEQYF. CDR3 DNA: TGCAGCGCTAGGGCTAGCGCGCATGAAGACTACGAGCAGTACTTC.